This passage covers 17 T cell receptor beta chains from one sample sequenced in a study of control samples from healthy donors and cancer patients. The method was immunoSEQ multiplex PCR; TCRdb's version includes in-frame clones alone and lacks a portion of them. The data show approximately 160,000 clones, 93% seen once. Input material: blood. The receptor set was obtained from a woman in her sixties in good health.

This clone was seen only once. The chain combines TRBV5-1 with TRBJ1-1; TRBD1 agrees at 7 bases. J gave up 3 bases and V 4 bases, and 6 bases lay outside the gene matches. Germline assignment: CDR1 SGHRS and CDR2 YFSETQ. This CDR3 comprises 14 residues. The CDR3 coding sequence is TGCGCCAGCAGCACCGGGACAGCTGACACTGAAGCTTTCTTT. Translated, it gives CASSTGTADTEAFF.

The chain combines TRBV2 with TRBJ1-1; D remains ambiguous. The CDR3 covers 14 residues. Germline-derived CDR1 and CDR2 are SNHLY and FYNNEI. V shed 6 bases and J shed 4 bases, with 15 bases lying between them. The CDR3 protein is CASRDGLRGTEAFF. Written as DNA, the CDR3 is TGTGCCAGCAGGGATGGACTCCGGGGCACTGAAGCTTTCTTT.

This chain uses TRBV4-3 with TRBJ1-2, with a tentative D call TRBD1 (5 bases). The V end was cut by 2 bases, the J end by 2 bases, with 9 bases between. The V gene's germline CDR1 is LGHNA and CDR2 YSLEER. This CDR3 comprises 14 residues. The CDR3, as DNA: TGCGCCAGCAGCCAAACGACAGCCAACTATGGCTACACCTTC. It is translated as CASSQTTANYGYTF.

The rearrangement links TRBV19 to TRBJ1-5; D might be TRBD1 (5 bases). Trimming left V 3 bases short and J 0 bases short, with 9 bases between. The CDR3 is 15 amino acids. Germline CDR1 and CDR2: LNHDA and SQIVND (reference sequence). The CDR3 DNA sequence: TGTGCCAGTAGTATTCGGGACTATAGCAATCAGCCCCAGCATTTT. Translating gives CASSIRDYSNQPQHF.

J is TRBJ1-5 and V is TRBV6-2 or TRBV6-3; 12 nucleotides align to TRBD1. With V trimmed by 4 bases and J by 5 bases, 6 bases remained unmatched. The CDR3 consists of 16 residues. CDR1 is MNHEY and CDR2 is SVGEGT in the germline V gene. DNA for the CDR3: TGTGCCAGCAGTTCTACCGGGACAGGGGGCTATCAGCCCCAGCATTTT. It specifies CASSSTGTGGYQPQHF.

The V call is TRBV2, the J call TRBJ2-5; tentatively, D is TRBD1 (5 bases). This CDR3 comprises 11 residues. V lost 2 bases, J lost 13 bases, and 11 bases lay in between. Germline assignment: CDR1 SNHLY and CDR2 FYNNEI. The CDR3 region has the DNA TGTGCCAGCAGTGAAATGGTTACAGGGTACTTC. Translating it yields CASSEMVTGYF.

V is TRBV18 and J is TRBJ1-1, with a possible D match to TRBD1 (5 bases). Germline CDR1 KGHSH, CDR2 LQKENI. The CDR3 contains 13 residues. Trimming cost V 5 bases and J 4 bases, with 11 bases left between them. The CDR3 coding sequence is TGTGCCAGCTCAACCGGGGACCTCACTGAAGCTTTCTTT. This codes for CASSTGDLTEAFF.

The gene calls are TRBV7-9 and TRBJ1-2; D might be TRBD1 (6 bases). The CDR3 has 14 residues. Trimming left V 5 bases short and J 6 bases short, with 16 bases between. Germline-derived CDR1 and CDR2 are SEHNR and FQNEAQ (reference sequence). The CDR3: CASSPGGGRDGYTF. The CDR3, as DNA: TGTGCCAGCAGCCCTGGGGGGGGGCGAGATGGCTACACCTTC.

The chain has TRBV4-1 and TRBJ2-2; D ambiguous. V shed 0 bases and J shed 1 base, with 3 bases lying between them. The CDR3 contains 14 residues. The germline V gene has CDR1 MGHRA and CDR2 YSYEKL. The CDR3 nucleotides read TGCGCCAGCAGCCAAGAGCGGAACACCGGGGAGCTGTTTTTT. Its translation is CASSQERNTGELFF.

V is TRBV6-5 and J is TRBJ1-6, with 7 bases lining up with TRBD1. The CDR3 has 14 residues. Germline trimming cut 2 bases from V and 7 bases from J; bases unmatched to any gene: 2. The germline V gene encodes CDR1 MNHEY and CDR2 SVGAGI. The CDR3 loop reads CASSYQGVNSPLHF. The CDR3 DNA follows: TGTGCCAGCAGTTACCAGGGGGTCAATTCACCCCTCCACTTT.

The chain couples TRBV29-1 to TRBJ1-1; D call uncertain. Germline V lookup: CDR1 SQVTM, CDR2 ANQGSEA. This CDR3 contains 14 residues. V lost 5 bases, J lost 1 base, and 14 bases lay in between. The CDR3, as DNA: TGCAGCGTTCATCCCCCAGAAAAGAACACTGAAGCTTTCTTT. It is translated as CSVHPPEKNTEAFF.

The chain carries TRBV7-2 and TRBJ2-5; 10 bases are shared with TRBD2. V lost 5 bases, J lost 3 bases, and 12 bases stayed unmatched. Germline V gives CDR1 SGHTA, CDR2 FQGNSA. The CDR3 sequence is 17 residues long. CDR3 loop: CASSLHRELAGEETQYF. The CDR3, as DNA: TGTGCCAGCAGCCTGCACCGAGAGCTAGCGGGGGAAGAGACCCAGTACTTC.

V usage is TRBV27 and J usage is TRBJ1-1; the D is unclear. V lost 8 bases to trimming and J lost 1 base, with 8 bases between them. CDR3 size: 12 residues. CDR1 MNHEY and CDR2 SMNVEV come from the germline V gene (reference sequence). In DNA form, the CDR3 reads TGTGCCAGCCGTCAAACGAACACTGAAGCTTTCTTT. Translating it yields CASRQTNTEAFF.

The rearrangement links TRBV4-1 to TRBJ1-3; D gene unclear. The length of the CDR3 is 17 residues. Germline V lookup: CDR1 MGHRA, CDR2 YSYEKL. The ends were cut back, 0 bases at V and 0 bases at J, with 12 bases in the middle. CDR3 sequence (DNA): TGCGCCAGCAGCCAAGAAGCCGTGAGAGGCTCTGGAAACACCATATATTTT. Amino acid sequence: CASSQEAVRGSGNTIYF.

The chain combines TRBV19 with TRBJ1-2; D is ambiguous. This CDR3 spans 15 amino acids. V lost 6 bases and J lost 1, with 15 bases in between. In germline, CDR1 is LNHDA, CDR2 SQIVND (reference sequence). As DNA, the CDR3 is TGTGCCAGTAGCTTTGCCCCGTACAGTAACTATGGCTACACCTTC. This encodes CASSFAPYSNYGYTF. The full variable domain, rest sourced from reference TRBV19 and TRBJ1-2, is DGGITQSPKYLFRKEGQNVTLSCEQNLNHDAMYWYRQDPGQGLRLIYYSQIVNDFQKGDIAEGYSVSREKKESFPLTVTSAQKNPTAFYLCASSFAPYSNYGYTFGSGTRLTVV.

The chain joins TRBV19 to TRBJ2-2; no definite D call. CDR3 length: 10 residues. Trimming took 8 bases from V and 6 from J, leaving 4 bases between them. CDR1 and CDR2 (germline): LNHDA, SQIVND (reference sequence). The CDR3 bases are TGTGCCAGTCGGGCCGGGGAGCTGTTTTTT. This encodes CASRAGELFF.

The genes are TRBV6-2 or TRBV6-3 and TRBJ1-1; no definite D call. Germline assignment: CDR1 MNHEY and CDR2 SVGEGT. Trimming removed 0 bases from V and 1 base from J, with 6 bases in between. This CDR3 has 14 amino acids. The CDR3 sequence is CASSYSMRNTEAFF. CDR3 coding DNA: TGTGCCAGCAGTTACTCGATGAGGAACACTGAAGCTTTCTTT.